The present entry profiles one T cell receptor beta chain with its context. Its antigen specificity is not known. No much larger clone is present one base from it, and per-base qualities are unavailable. To sequence the TCRbeta CDR3 region, genomic DNA was isolated from the sorted cells. TCRbeta CDR3 regions were sequenced using the immunoSEQ Assay. TCRdb obtained this table from immuneACCESS and retained in-frame rearrangements with V and J assigned. These tables miss some clones; where compared with another copy, unresolved V genes account for less than half of the shortfall, and the remainder is unexplained. The sample profile shows 25,000 to 40,000 clones; 65% to 85% of them were found once. The ten largest clonotypes hold about 20% of the sample. This sample is drawn from a study of OX40 agonist ivuxolimab in advanced cancers. In the study overall: Ivuxolimab was an agonistic, fully human IgG2 monoclonal antibody directed against OX40 (CD134), a costimulatory receptor. The monotherapy dose-escalation portion (N of about 49 patients) of the phase I ivuxolimab trial is reported in the paper. In the dose-escalation cohort, approximately 82% of patients were male, and the mean age was around 60 years, with a range of about 20 to 90. Peripheral TCRbeta sequencing was intended to test whether TCR sequence diversity was altered and clonal T-cell expansion was caused by ivuxolimab. Patients were allowed to have had prior anti-PD-1, anti-PD-L1 or anti-CTLA-4 therapy, and roughly 40% of the dose-escalation patients had previously received checkpoint inhibitors. Of the approximately 54 patients in dose escalation, some 19 had hepatocellular carcinoma, roughly 15 had melanoma, 9 had renal cell carcinoma and 9 had head and neck cancer. Intravenous ivuxolimab was administered to patients every 2 weeks at six dose levels: 0.01, 0.1, 0.3, 1.5, 3 and 10 mg/kg. Partial responses occurred in three dose-escalation patients, of whom one had hepatocellular carcinoma and two had cutaneous melanoma. Overall results and qualifications from the work: Low levels of normalized T-cell clonal expansion were also shown by some nonresponding patients. In the 0.1-3.0 mg/kg groups, partial responders were among the patients with the lowest normalized peripheral clonal expansion, particularly in CD8+ T cells. The antigen specificity of the clonally expanded peripheral T cells was not determined. At doses from 0.1 to 3.0 mg/kg, clonal expansion was seen in both CD4+ and CD8+ blood T cells between baseline and week 6. After ivuxolimab, more expanded clones were found on average in CD8+ T cells than in CD4+ T cells.

According to the germline V gene, CDR1 reads WSHSY and CDR2 reads SAAADI. The CDR3 starts with the cysteine, ends with the phenylalanine, and has 14 residues. Only the CDR3 DNA is retained, 42 bases long and in frame from the first base. Ends trimmed: V by 7 bases, J by 2 bases; bases unmatched to a gene: 7. The trial excluded patients who had a history of autoimmune disease or who were on systemic immunosuppression. Peripheral blood for TCR sequencing was collected from all dose cohorts at baseline, on cycle 4 day 1, and on cycle 7 day 1. The samples were taken from a phase I, first-in-human, multicenter, open-label dose-escalation trial of ivuxolimab. Adults with locally advanced or metastatic head and neck squamous cell, hepatocellular, melanoma or renal cell carcinoma were enrolled in the trial. Before TCR sequencing, CD4+ T cells and CD8+ T cells were sorted from peripheral blood as separate populations.

The source is an adult with an advanced solid tumor such as melanoma, head and neck, liver or kidney cancer. Here the chain combines TRBV10-2 and TRBJ2-7, with 8 junctional bases fitting TRBD2. The source material was CD4+ or CD8+ T cells sorted from blood, sampled in a trial of the OX40 agonist ivuxolimab. CDR3 region: CASNPSAGAYEQYF. The sequenced DNA is TGCGCCAGCAATCCTTCAGCGGGGGCCTACGAGCAGTACTTC.